The sequence of this TCR beta chain was determined in a study of cytomegalovirus exposure and HLA in healthy donors. General study findings and limits: The analysis excluded some indistinguishable V segments, including TRBV6-2 and TRBV6-3. Association of a missense DCLRE1C variant with TCR beta V- and J-gene trimming was reported in a later analysis. A later analysis associated 15,000 or so TCR beta sequences with HLA alleles at a 0.05 false discovery rate.

V lost 3 bases, J lost 5 bases, and 13 bases lay in between. Germline lookup yields CDR1 SGHAT and CDR2 FQNNGV. This CDR3 spans 15 amino acids. Amplification used 60 Vbeta primers and 13 Jbeta primers. Clones were read by immunoSEQ multiplex PCR, and TCRdb kept only the in-frame ones, dropping some. The sample has roughly 97,000 clones; 76% are singletons. This clone occurred once. The antigen is not known. The genes are TRBV11-2 and TRBJ1-4, with D maybe TRBD1 (5 bases). The source is a woman aged 18-35 years in good health and CMV-seropositive. Sequenced material: PBMCs. CDR3 sequence: CASSFMGQNNEKLFF. The CDR3 coding sequence is TGTGCCAGCAGCTTTATGGGGCAGAACAATGAAAAACTGTTTTTT.